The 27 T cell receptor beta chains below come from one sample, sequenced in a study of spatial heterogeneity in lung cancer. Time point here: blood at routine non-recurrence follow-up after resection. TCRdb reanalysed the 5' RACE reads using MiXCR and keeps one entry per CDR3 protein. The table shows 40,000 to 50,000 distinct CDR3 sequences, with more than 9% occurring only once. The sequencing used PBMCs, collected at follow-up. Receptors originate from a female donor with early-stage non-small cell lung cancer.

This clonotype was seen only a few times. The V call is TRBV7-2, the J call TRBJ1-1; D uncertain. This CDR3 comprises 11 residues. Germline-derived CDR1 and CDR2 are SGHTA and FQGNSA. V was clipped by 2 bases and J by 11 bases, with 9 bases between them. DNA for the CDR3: TGTGCCAGCAGCTTAACCGCAAGGGCTTTCTTT. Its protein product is CASSLTARAFF. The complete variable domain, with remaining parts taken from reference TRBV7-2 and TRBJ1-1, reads GAGVSQSPSNKVTEKGKDVELRCDPISGHTALYWYRQSLGQGLEFLIYFQGNSAPDKSGLPSDRFSAERTGGSVSTLTIQRTQQEDSAVYLCASSLTARAFFGQGTRLTVV.

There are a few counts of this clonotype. CDR3 in amino acids: CASSSRTEAFF. The CDR3, as DNA: TGTGCCAGCAGTTCCCGAACTGAAGCTTTCTTT. The V gene is TRBV27, the J gene TRBJ1-1; D not resolved. The germline CDR1 and CDR2 sequences are MNHEY and SMNVEV (reference sequence). The CDR3 is 11 residues long. The ends were cut back, 4 bases at V and 5 bases at J, with 5 bases in the middle.

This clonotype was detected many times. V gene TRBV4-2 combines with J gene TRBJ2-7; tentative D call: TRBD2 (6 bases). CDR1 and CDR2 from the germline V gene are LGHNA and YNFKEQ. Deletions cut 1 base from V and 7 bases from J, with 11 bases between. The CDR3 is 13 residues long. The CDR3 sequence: CASSQGAGREQYF. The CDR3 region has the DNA TGTGCCAGCAGCCAAGGAGCGGGCAGAGAGCAGTACTTC.

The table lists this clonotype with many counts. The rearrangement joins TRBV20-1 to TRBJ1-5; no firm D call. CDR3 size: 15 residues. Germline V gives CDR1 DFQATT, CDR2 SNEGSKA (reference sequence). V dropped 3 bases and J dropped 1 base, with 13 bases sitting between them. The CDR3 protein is CSARSLQGSNQPQHF. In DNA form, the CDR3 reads TGCAGTGCTAGGTCTCTCCAAGGGAGCAATCAGCCCCAGCATTTT.

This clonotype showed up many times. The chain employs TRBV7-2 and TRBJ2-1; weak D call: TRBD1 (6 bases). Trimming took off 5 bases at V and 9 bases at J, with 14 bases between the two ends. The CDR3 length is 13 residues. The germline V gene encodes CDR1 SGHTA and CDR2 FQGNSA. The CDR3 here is CASSPRTDGEQFF. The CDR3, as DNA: TGTGCCAGCAGCCCCCGGACAGACGGTGAGCAGTTCTTC.

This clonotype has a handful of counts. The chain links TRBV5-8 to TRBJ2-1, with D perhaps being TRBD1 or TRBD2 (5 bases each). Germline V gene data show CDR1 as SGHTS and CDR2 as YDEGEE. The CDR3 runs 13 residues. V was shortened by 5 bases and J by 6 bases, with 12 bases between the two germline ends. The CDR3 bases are TGTGCCAGCAGGTCGTATGGGGGCAATGAGCAGTTCTTC. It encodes CASRSYGGNEQFF.

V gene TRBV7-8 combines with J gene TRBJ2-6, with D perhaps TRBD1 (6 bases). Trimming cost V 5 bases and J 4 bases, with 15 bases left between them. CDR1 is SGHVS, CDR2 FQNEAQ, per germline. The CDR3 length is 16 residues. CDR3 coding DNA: TGTGCCAGCAGCCGTATAGGGGGAGCCGGGGCCAACGTCCTGACTTTC. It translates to CASSRIGGAGANVLTF.

CDR3 sequence reads: CASSLGLAASTDTQYF. DNA of the CDR3: TGCGCCAGCAGCTTGGGACTAGCGGCTAGCACAGATACGCAGTATTTT. This sequence joins TRBV5-1 and TRBJ2-3; 9 nucleotides agree with TRBD2. CDR3 length equals 16 residues. V dropped 0 bases and J dropped 0; count of bases not matched to a gene: 2. The germline gives CDR1 SGHRS, CDR2 YFSETQ. The variable domain in full, completed from reference TRBV5-1 and TRBJ2-3, reads KAGVTQTPRYLIKTRGQQVTLSCSPISGHRSVSWYQQTPGQGLQFLFEYFSETQRNKGNFPGRFSGRQFSNSRSEMNVSTLELGDSALYLCASSLGLAASTDTQYFGPGTRLTVL.

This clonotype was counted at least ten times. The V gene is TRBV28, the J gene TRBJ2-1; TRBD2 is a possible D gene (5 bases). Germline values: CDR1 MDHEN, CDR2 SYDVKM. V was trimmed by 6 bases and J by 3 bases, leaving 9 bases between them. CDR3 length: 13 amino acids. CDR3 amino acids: CASSGVDYNEQFF. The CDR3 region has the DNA TGTGCCAGCAGCGGGGTGGACTACAATGAGCAGTTCTTC.

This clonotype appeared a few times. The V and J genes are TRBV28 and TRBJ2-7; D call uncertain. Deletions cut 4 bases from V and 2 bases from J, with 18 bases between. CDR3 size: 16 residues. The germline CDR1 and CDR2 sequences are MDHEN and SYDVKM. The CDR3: CASSSPSGSLAYEQYF. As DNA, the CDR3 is TGTGCCAGCAGTTCCCCTTCCGGATCTCTAGCCTACGAGCAGTACTTC.

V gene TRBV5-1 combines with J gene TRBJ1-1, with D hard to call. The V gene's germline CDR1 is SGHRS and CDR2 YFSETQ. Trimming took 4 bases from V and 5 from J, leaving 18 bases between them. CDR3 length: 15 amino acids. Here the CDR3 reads CASSPEGRSETEAFF. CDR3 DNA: TGCGCCAGCAGCCCGGAAGGGAGGAGTGAGACTGAAGCTTTCTTT.

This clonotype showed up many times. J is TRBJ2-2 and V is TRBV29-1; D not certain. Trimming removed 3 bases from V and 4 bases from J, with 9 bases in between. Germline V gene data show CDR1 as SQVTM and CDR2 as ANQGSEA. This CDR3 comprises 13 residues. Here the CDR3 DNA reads TGCAGCGTTGATGCCGGGCTCACCGGGGAGCTGTTTTTT. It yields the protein CSVDAGLTGELFF.

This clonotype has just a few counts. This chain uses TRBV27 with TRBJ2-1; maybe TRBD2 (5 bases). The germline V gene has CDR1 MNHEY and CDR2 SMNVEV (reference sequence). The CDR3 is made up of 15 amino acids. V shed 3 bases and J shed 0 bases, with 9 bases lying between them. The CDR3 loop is CASSFVDYSYNEQFF. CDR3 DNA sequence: TGTGCCAGCAGTTTTGTCGACTACTCCTACAATGAGCAGTTCTTC.

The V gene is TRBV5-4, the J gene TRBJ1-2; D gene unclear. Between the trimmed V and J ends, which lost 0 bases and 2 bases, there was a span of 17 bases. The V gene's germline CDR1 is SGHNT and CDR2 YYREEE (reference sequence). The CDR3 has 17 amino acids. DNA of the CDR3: TGTGCCAGCAGCTTGGGCCAGGATTATCGTTTCAACTATGGCTACACCTTC. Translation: CASSLGQDYRFNYGYTF.

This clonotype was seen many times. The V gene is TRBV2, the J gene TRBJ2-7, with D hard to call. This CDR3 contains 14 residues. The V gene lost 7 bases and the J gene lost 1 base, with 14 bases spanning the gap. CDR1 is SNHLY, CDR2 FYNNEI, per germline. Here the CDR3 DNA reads TGTGCCAGCATCCCGGACGGGCCTTCCTACGAGCAGTACTTC. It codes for CASIPDGPSYEQYF.

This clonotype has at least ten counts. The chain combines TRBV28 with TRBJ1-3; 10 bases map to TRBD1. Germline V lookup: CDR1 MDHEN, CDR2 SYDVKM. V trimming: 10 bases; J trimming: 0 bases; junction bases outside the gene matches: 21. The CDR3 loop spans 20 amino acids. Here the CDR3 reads CATAPGRTGGPEVSGNTIYF. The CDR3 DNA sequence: TGTGCCACCGCCCCGGGGAGGACAGGGGGGCCCGAGGTCTCTGGAAACACCATATATTTT.

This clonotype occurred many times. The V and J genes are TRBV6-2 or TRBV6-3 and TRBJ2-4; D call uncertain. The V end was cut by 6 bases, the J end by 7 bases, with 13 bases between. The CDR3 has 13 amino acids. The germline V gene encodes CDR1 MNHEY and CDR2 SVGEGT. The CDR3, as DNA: TGTGCCAGCAGAGTATACCCCACTAACATTCAGTACTTC. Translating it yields CASRVYPTNIQYF.

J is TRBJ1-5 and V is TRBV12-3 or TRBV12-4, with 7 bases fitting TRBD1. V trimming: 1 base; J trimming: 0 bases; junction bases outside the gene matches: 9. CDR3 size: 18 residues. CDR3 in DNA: TGTGCCAGCAGTTTAGTAGGGACAGCCGATTATAGCAATCAGCCCCAGCATTTT. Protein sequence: CASSLVGTADYSNQPQHF.

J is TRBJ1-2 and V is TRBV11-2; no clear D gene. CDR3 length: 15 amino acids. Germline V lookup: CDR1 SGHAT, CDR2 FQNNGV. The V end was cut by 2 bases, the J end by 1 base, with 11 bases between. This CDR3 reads CASSLSTGNNYGYTF. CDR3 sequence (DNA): TGTGCCAGCAGCTTATCGACGGGAAATAACTATGGCTACACCTTC. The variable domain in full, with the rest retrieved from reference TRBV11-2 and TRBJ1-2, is EAGVAQSPRYKIIEKRQSVAFWCNPISGHATLYWYQQILGQGPKLLIQFQNNGVVDDSQLPKDRFSAERLKGVDSTLKIQPAKLEDSAVYLCASSLSTGNNYGYTFGSGTRLTVV.

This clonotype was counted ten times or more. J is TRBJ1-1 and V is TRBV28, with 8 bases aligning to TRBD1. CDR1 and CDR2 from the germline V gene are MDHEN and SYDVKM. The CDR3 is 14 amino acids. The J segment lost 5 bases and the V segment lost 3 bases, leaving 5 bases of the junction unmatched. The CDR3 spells CASSFPQGATEAFF. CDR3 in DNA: TGTGCCAGCAGTTTCCCTCAGGGGGCGACTGAAGCTTTCTTT.

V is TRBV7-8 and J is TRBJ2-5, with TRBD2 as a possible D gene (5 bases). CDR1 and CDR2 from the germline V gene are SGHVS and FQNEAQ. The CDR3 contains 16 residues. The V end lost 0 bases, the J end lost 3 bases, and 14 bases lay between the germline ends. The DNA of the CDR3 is TGTGCCAGCAGCTTAGCCCTTGACGGGGTCAAAGAGACCCAGTACTTC. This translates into CASSLALDGVKETQYF.

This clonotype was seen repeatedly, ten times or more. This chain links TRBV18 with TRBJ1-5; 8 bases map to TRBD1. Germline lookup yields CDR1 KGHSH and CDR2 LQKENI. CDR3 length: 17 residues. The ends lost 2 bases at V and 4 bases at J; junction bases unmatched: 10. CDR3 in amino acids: CASSPIGPGQVNQPQHF. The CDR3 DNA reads TGTGCCAGCTCACCAATCGGCCCGGGACAGGTGAATCAGCCCCAGCATTTT.

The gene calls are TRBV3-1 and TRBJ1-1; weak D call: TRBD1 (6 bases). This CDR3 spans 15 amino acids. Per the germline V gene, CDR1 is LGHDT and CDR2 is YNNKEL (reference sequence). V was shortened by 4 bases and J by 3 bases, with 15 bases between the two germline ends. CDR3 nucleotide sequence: TGTGCCAGCAGCCGCCGGGGGGCCCGGGACACTGAAGCTTTCTTT. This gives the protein CASSRRGARDTEAFF. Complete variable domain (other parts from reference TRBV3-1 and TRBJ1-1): DTAVSQTPKYLVTQMGNDKSIKCEQNLGHDTMYWYKQDSKKFLKIMFSYNNKELIINETVPNRFSPKSPDKAHLNLHINSLELGDSAVYFCASSRRGARDTEAFFGQGTRLTVV.

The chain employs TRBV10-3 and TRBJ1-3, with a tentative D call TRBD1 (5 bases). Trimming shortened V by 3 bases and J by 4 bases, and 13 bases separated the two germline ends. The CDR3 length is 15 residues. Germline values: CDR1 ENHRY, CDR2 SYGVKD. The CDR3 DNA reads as TGTGCCATCAGTGATAGCGCCAGGGTCGGAAACACCATATATTTT. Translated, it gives CAISDSARVGNTIYF.

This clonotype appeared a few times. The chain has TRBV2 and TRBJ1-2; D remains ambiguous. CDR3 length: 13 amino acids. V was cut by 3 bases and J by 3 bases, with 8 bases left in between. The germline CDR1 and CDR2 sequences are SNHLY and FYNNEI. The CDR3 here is CASSEEADYGYTF. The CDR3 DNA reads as TGTGCCAGCAGTGAGGAGGCGGACTATGGCTACACCTTC.

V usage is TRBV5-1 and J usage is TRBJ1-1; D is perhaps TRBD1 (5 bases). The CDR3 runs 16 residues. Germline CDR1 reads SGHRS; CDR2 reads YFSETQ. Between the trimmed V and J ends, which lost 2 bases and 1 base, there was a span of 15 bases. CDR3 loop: CASSLTGDPKNTEAFF. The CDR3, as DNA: TGCGCCAGCAGCTTAACAGGAGACCCCAAGAACACTGAAGCTTTCTTT.

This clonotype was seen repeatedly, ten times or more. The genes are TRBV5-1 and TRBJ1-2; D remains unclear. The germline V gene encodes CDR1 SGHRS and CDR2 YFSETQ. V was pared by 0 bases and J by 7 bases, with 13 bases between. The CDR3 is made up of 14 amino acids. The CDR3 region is CASSLEGLVAGYTF. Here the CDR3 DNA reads TGCGCCAGCAGCTTGGAAGGCCTAGTCGCTGGCTACACCTTC.